The clone carrying this T cell receptor (beta chain) has a handful of counts. Assay: immunoSEQ multiplex PCR; the TCRdb copy retains only in-frame clones and omits some. The table has approximately 22,000 clones, around nine tenths seen once. Described time point: pre-treatment baseline. Samples come from before therapy and from week 3 after the first blockade cycle. No patient had earlier systemic cancer treatment, concurrent immunosuppressants, or another active cancer. These data originate in a study of blood T cell dynamics during melanoma immunotherapy. J lost 2 bases, V lost 6 bases, and 9 bases had no gene match. CDR1 MNHEY and CDR2 SMNVEV come from the germline V gene (reference sequence). The CDR3 is 16 residues long.

The V and J genes are TRBV27 and TRBJ2-1; 8 nucleotides agree with TRBD2. The material sequenced was blood, taken from a patient treated with checkpoint blockade. This TCR was sampled from a human donor with melanoma. CDR3 sequence reads: CASRKLADDTYNEQFF. The CDR3 DNA is TGTGCCAGCAGAAAACTAGCGGATGATACCTACAATGAGCAGTTCTTC.